This T cell receptor beta chain was retrieved from a study of regulatory T cells in long-lasting Graves disease. Study observations and caveats: Favored usage of TRBV28, TRBJ1-2 and TRBJ2-5 was recorded in persistent disease. Analyses excluded thyroid tissue, covering peripheral blood alone.

Germline CDR1 SQVTM, CDR2 ANQGSEA. This CDR3 is built from 16 residues. Trimming took 2 bases from V and 4 from J; bases not matched to a gene: 10. Combining iRepertoire HTBI primers with Arm-PCR of CDR3 regions, the authors built TCR beta libraries. One entry per CDR3 protein results from TCRdb running MiXCR on the multiplex PCR reads. There are about 470,000 distinct CDR3 sequences in the sample; about 20% occur only once, and approximately 7.8% lies in the top ten. In its sample, this clonotype was seen many times. Its antigen remains unknown. Time point denoted: persistent/refractory GD, antithyroid drugs over 5 years with positive TRAb. RNA from PBMCs was the source of the TCR library.

The TCR was taken from a female donor with Graves disease. Sequenced material: peripheral blood mononuclear cells (PBMCs), taken when the disease was refractory, from a patient treated with antithyroid drugs. The V gene is TRBV29-1, the J gene TRBJ2-2; TRBD2 matches 7 bases. The CDR3 nucleotides are TGCAGCGTTGAAACGGTTGCGGGAGCGTCCACCGGGGAGCTGTTTTTT. Its translation is CSVETVAGASTGELFF.